This T cell receptor beta chain was profiled in a study of Graves' ophthalmopathy and Graves' hyperthyroidism (dated 2018 in TCRdb). About the investigation overall: Peripheral blood was collected before any treatment was given, at the time of initial diagnosis. To explore V-J signatures distinguishing ophthalmopathy from hyperthyroidism, a discovery set of 100 patients (43 ophthalmopathy, roughly 55 stable hyperthyroidism) was enrolled. Following sample collection, hyperthyroidism patients were given methimazole at a starting dose of 30 mg daily, and ophthalmopathy patients were given high-dose intravenous methylprednisolone. In total, approximately 130 blood samples were TCR-sequenced: around 42 ophthalmopathy, 80 or so hyperthyroidism and about 17 hyperthyroidism-to-ophthalmopathy patients. The study used TCR beta repertoire signatures to distinguish Graves' ophthalmopathy from Graves' hyperthyroidism and to predict progression to ophthalmopathy. For training and testing, the 80 to 100 patients in the discovery cohort were randomly divided in a 7:3 ratio. For independent validation, a separate cohort was made up of fewer than 20 hyperthyroidism patients plus 17 patients who later progressed from hyperthyroidism to ophthalmopathy. In more than five hyperthyroidism patients, the T-cell repertoires found in thyroid tissue were compared with those found in blood. Results and caveats for the whole study, not just this receptor: No statistical method was used to set the sample size in advance, and the investigators knew which group each participant was assigned to. In validation, the model predicted ophthalmopathy progression with more than 55% sensitivity and 72% to 80% specificity; fewer than 15 predicted patients were CT-confirmed with GO in a median of approximately six months. Ophthalmopathy was separated from stable hyperthyroidism by the 13-signature model with roughly 88% sensitivity and about 81% specificity in cross-validation and with 80%/75% in the test set. Most of the expanded thyroid clonotypes with a frequency above 0.001 were also detected in blood, and it was suggested that the thyroid immune response may be reflected by blood repertoires.

As for this clonotype: This clone's antigen is unknown. No much larger clone is present one base from it, and per-base qualities are unavailable.

According to the germline V gene, CDR1 reads MDHEN and CDR2 reads SYDVKM. Trimming removed 5 bases from V and 2 bases from J, leaving 12 bases between the germline ends. The CDR3 spans 14 residues, from the cysteine through the phenylalanine. The sequence is cut down to CDR3 DNA, 42 bases in frame from base 1. TCR beta CDR3 regions were amplified from RNA transcripts for repertoire sequencing. The first round of RT-PCR was done with HTBI primers and the Qiagen OneStep RT-PCR kit, and was followed by a second round of multiplex PCR, then size selection and purification. The libraries underwent paired-end sequencing with 100 bp reads on an Illumina HiSeq2000. Concerning the study's data processing: SOAPnuke was used for read processing, and reads with adapters, uncalled bases, a mean Phred below 15, or no exact constant-primer or identifier match were discarded. COPE v1.2.5 was used to merge high-quality paired reads. Unique nucleotide sequences were defined as clonotypes and aligned to IMGT TRB V, D and J references using MiTCR v1.1. The analysis was limited to V-J combinations with a frequency above 0.0001, which together covered roughly 99% of repertoires. For each V-J combination, a TCR clonal expansion and chaos score was defined as F50 clonal expansion divided by the chaos observed in the TCRdist matrix. Welch's t-statistics and random forest were used to reduce features to 13 V-J combinations, which were fed into a naive Bayes classifier. The similarity between thyroid and blood repertoires was quantified using the Morisita-Horn index. TCRdb took the public reads, trimmed them with fastp at Q25, ran MiXCR for clone calling and kept in-frame beta chains. Merged by CDR3 protein, the rows form single entries marked with the most common genes and DNA. The V and J calls here are based on TCRdb, not the publication. The sample includes some 15,000 distinct CDR3 sequences, with roughly 50% observed a single time. The ten largest account for 45% to 55% of the sample.

Ophthalmopathy patients had moderately to severely active disease, Clinical Activity Score of at least 3, NOSPECS grade of at least 4, and disease duration under 3 months. Anyone with other autoimmune diseases, uncontrolled infections, pregnancy or lactation was excluded from the study. Clinical symptoms, serum thyroxine, TRAb, thyroid ultrasound and orbital computed tomography were used for diagnosis. PBMCs were isolated from 8 to 10 ml of fresh peripheral blood by Ficoll-Paque density gradient centrifugation. Trizol reagent was used to extract the total RNA, and its quality was then checked on an Agilent 2100 Bioanalyzer.

The sequence was obtained from a woman under 40 with Graves' ophthalmopathy. Donor details come from another sample of the same person, matched by shared clones. Sequencing input: peripheral blood. The V gene is TRBV28 and the J gene is TRBJ1-2; a tentative D match to TRBD1 spans 5 bases. The nucleotide sequence reads as follows: TGTGCCAGCAGTGTAGACAGCCACAACTATGGCTACACCTTC. Its protein reads: CASSVDSHNYGYTF.